These 20 T cell receptor beta chains came from one sample sequenced in a study of blood T cell repertoires in COVID-19. TCRdb keeps only in-frame clones here, not all; method: immunoSEQ multiplex PCR. Of about 300,000 clones in the sample, around 84% are singletons; the top ten hold about 10%. Sequences were obtained from PBMCs or T cells enriched from blood (not recorded which). The receptor set was obtained from a woman in her late teens or twenties who had recovered from COVID-19.

V usage is TRBV6-5 and J usage is TRBJ1-4; possible D gene TRBD1, 5 bases. Looked up from germline, CDR1 is MNHEY and CDR2 is SVGAGI. The CDR3 has 14 residues. V was pared by 5 bases and J by 7 bases, with 14 bases between. CDR3 coding DNA: TGTGCCAGCAGTAGACTGGGGGGGGGTGAAAAACTGTTTTTT. It codes for CASSRLGGGEKLFF.

The rearrangement uses TRBV6-2 or TRBV6-3 and TRBJ2-3; TRBD1 matches at 7 bases. V lost 7 bases and J lost 4; bases outside the gene matches: 8. Germline-derived CDR1 and CDR2 are MNHEY and SVGEGT. The CDR3 extends over 14 amino acids. This CDR3 reads CASTPLTGPDTQYF. The CDR3 bases are TGTGCCAGCACCCCCCTGACAGGGCCAGATACGCAGTATTTT.

CDR3 sequence: CASRSGSGGPGETQYF. CDR3 nucleotides: TGTGCCAGCAGGTCGGGTAGCGGGGGGCCGGGGGAGACCCAGTACTTC. V usage is TRBV7-8 and J usage is TRBJ2-5; 10 bases map to TRBD2. The CDR3 sequence is 16 residues long. Unmatched junction bases numbered 12, after V lost 6 bases and J lost 5 bases. Germline assignment: CDR1 SGHVS and CDR2 FQNEAQ. Full variable domain (rest looked up from reference TRBV7-8 and TRBJ2-5): GAGVSQSPRYKVAKRGQDVALRCDPISGHVSLFWYQQALGQGPEFLTYFQNEAQLDKSGLPSDRFFAERPEGSVSTLKIQRTQQEDSAVYLCASRSGSGGPGETQYFGPGTRLLVL.

V and J are TRBV30 and TRBJ2-4; D is possibly TRBD2 (6 bases). Trimming removed 5 bases at V and 0 bases at J, with 17 bases between. Germline-derived CDR1 and CDR2 are GTSNPN and SVGIG (reference sequence). CDR3 length: 16 residues. The CDR3 loop is CAWERVGIRAKNIQYF. In DNA, the CDR3 is TGTGCCTGGGAGCGGGTTGGTATAAGAGCCAAAAACATTCAGTACTTC.

J is TRBJ2-2 and V is TRBV6-5, with 8 bases fitting TRBD2. This CDR3 is built from 14 residues. Germline V lookup: CDR1 MNHEY, CDR2 SVGAGI. V shed 10 bases and J 0 bases; nucleotides not matched to a gene: 4. CDR3 sequence reads: CATSLAANTGELFF. In nucleotides, the CDR3 is TGTGCCACCTCACTAGCGGCGAACACCGGGGAGCTGTTTTTT.

Here the CDR3 reads CASSYGSGAGNTIYF. The CDR3, as DNA: TGTGCCAGCAGTTACGGGTCAGGGGCTGGAAACACCATATATTTT. The chain links TRBV6-5 to TRBJ1-3, with D possibly being TRBD1 (6 bases). The V end was cut by 2 bases, the J end by 2 bases, with 10 bases between. This CDR3 is built from 15 residues. Germline CDR1 MNHEY, CDR2 SVGAGI.

This clone came up a few times. V is TRBV5-1 and J is TRBJ1-6; tentatively, D is TRBD1 (6 bases). Looked up from germline, CDR1 is SGHRS and CDR2 is YFSETQ. V dropped 5 bases and J dropped 9 bases, with 15 bases sitting between them. The CDR3 loop spans 14 amino acids. This CDR3 reads CASRTTGLGSPLHF. CDR3 in DNA: TGCGCCAGCAGGACAACAGGGTTGGGTTCACCCCTCCACTTT. Full variable domain (remainder filled in from reference TRBV5-1 and TRBJ1-6): KAGVTQTPRYLIKTRGQQVTLSCSPISGHRSVSWYQQTPGQGLQFLFEYFSETQRNKGNFPGRFSGRQFSNSRSEMNVSTLELGDSALYLCASRTTGLGSPLHFGNGTRLTVT.

The chain employs TRBV3-1 (or the pseudogene TRBV3-2) and TRBJ1-2; TRBD1 might be the D (5 bases). Trimming took off 0 bases at V and 8 bases at J, with 16 bases between the two ends. Germline V gene data show CDR1 as LGHDT and CDR2 as YNNKEL (reference sequence). The CDR3 spans 15 residues. CDR3 protein: CASSQESYRLKGYTF. For the CDR3, the DNA is TGTGCCAGCAGCCAAGAATCTTACAGGCTCAAAGGCTACACCTTC.

This clone has just a few counts. This chain links TRBV6-1 with TRBJ1-1; D may be TRBD1 (5 bases). CDR3 length equals 12 residues. V was pared by 3 bases and J by 11 bases, with 13 bases between. Per the germline V gene, CDR1 is MNHNS and CDR2 is SASEGT. This CDR3 is CASSDQGYGAFF. CDR3 DNA: TGTGCCAGCAGTGATCAGGGCTACGGGGCTTTCTTT.

The chain employs TRBV7-6 and TRBJ2-2; 8 nucleotides line up with TRBD1. Unmatched junction bases numbered 9, after V lost 5 bases and J lost 1 base. The CDR3 contains 17 residues. Per germline, CDR1 SGHVS and CDR2 FNYEAQ. CDR3 nucleotide sequence: TGTGCCAGCAGCCCGATACTGGGACAGGAGAACACCGGGGAGCTGTTTTTT. Its protein product is CASSPILGQENTGELFF.

This clone was found once. The gene calls are TRBV3-1 (or the pseudogene TRBV3-2) and TRBJ1-3; TRBD1 matches 8 bases. Germline-derived CDR1 and CDR2 are LGHDT and YNNKEL (reference sequence). Trimming cost V 0 bases and J 0 bases; bases outside gene matches: 4. CDR3 length: 17 residues. This CDR3 reads CASSQENRGYSGNTIYF. Here the CDR3 DNA reads TGTGCCAGCAGCCAAGAAAACAGGGGGTACTCTGGAAACACCATATATTTT.

This chain links TRBV18 with TRBJ1-2; tentative D call: TRBD1 (6 bases). Looked up from germline, CDR1 is KGHSH and CDR2 is LQKENI. The CDR3 is 16 amino acids. With 1 base removed from V and 0 bases from J, the gap between germline ends came to 12 bases. The CDR3 is CASSPQEGVANYGYTF. For the CDR3, the DNA is TGTGCCAGCTCACCACAAGAGGGGGTCGCTAACTATGGCTACACCTTC.

The chain recombines TRBV6-2 or TRBV6-3 with TRBJ2-7; 8 bases map to TRBD1. Germline values: CDR1 MNHEY, CDR2 SVGEGT. V was pared by 6 bases and J by 3 bases, with 4 bases of the junction left unmatched. CDR3 length: 13 amino acids. CDR3 protein: CASSRDRGYEQYF. The CDR3 DNA reads TGTGCCAGCAGCCGCGACAGGGGCTACGAGCAGTACTTC.

The chain employs TRBV5-4 and TRBJ2-1; 8 positions match TRBD1. V gave up 5 bases and J gave up 3 bases; unmatched junction bases: 10. Germline V lookup: CDR1 SGHNT, CDR2 YYREEE (reference sequence). The CDR3 consists of 16 residues. This CDR3 reads CASRDNRGSFYNEQFF. The CDR3 DNA follows: TGTGCCAGCAGGGATAACAGGGGGAGTTTCTACAATGAGCAGTTCTTC.

V and J are TRBV4-1 and TRBJ1-2, with 7 bases fitting TRBD1. Trimming at V came to 0 bases and at J to 10 bases, leaving 8 bases not matched to a gene. The length of the CDR3 is 14 residues. Germline-derived CDR1 and CDR2 are MGHRA and YSYEKL. The CDR3 protein is CASSQDRTGAYYTF. CDR3 bases: TGCGCCAGCAGCCAAGATCGGACAGGCGCCTACTACACCTTC.

The chain joins TRBV6-2 or TRBV6-3 to TRBJ1-1; a possible D gene is TRBD1 (6 bases). Germline CDR1 reads MNHEY; CDR2 reads SVGEGT. Between the trimmed V and J ends, which lost 6 bases and 0 bases, there was a span of 11 bases. CDR3 length: 14 residues. CDR3 sequence reads: CASSRGGLNTEAFF. CDR3 coding DNA: TGTGCCAGCAGCCGGGGGGGCCTGAACACTGAAGCTTTCTTT.

The genes are TRBV5-1 and TRBJ1-6; 8 nucleotides line up with TRBD1. The ends lost 4 bases at V and 8 bases at J; junction bases unmatched: 5. Per the germline V gene, CDR1 is SGHRS and CDR2 is YFSETQ. The CDR3 has 14 amino acids. The CDR3: CASSLQGDYSPLHF. The CDR3 nucleotides read TGCGCCAGCAGCCTACAGGGGGACTATTCACCCCTCCACTTT.

V gene TRBV7-9 combines with J gene TRBJ2-5, with TRBD2 matching 7 bases. The CDR3 has 14 residues. V dropped 5 bases and J dropped 5; count of bases not matched to a gene: 8. Germline V gene sequence: CDR1 SEHNR, CDR2 FQNEAQ (reference sequence). CDR3 sequence reads: CASSQGGGEETQYF. The CDR3 DNA reads as TGTGCCAGCAGCCAAGGCGGGGGAGAGGAGACCCAGTACTTC.

The chain uses TRBV2 and TRBJ1-1, with no clear D. V was trimmed by 6 bases and J by 4 bases, leaving 6 bases between them. Germline V gene data show CDR1 as SNHLY and CDR2 as FYNNEI. CDR3 length: 11 residues. CDR3 protein: CASSRSTEAFF. CDR3 sequence (DNA): TGTGCCAGCAGCCGGAGCACTGAAGCTTTCTTT.

This chain uses TRBV27 with TRBJ2-7; perhaps TRBD2 as D (5 bases). Trimming left V 4 bases short and J 5 bases short, with 12 bases between. In germline, CDR1 is MNHEY, CDR2 SMNVEV (reference sequence). This CDR3 contains 13 residues. This CDR3 reads CASSSGLLNEQYF. The CDR3 DNA reads as TGTGCCAGCAGTTCCGGACTCCTCAACGAGCAGTACTTC.